This TCR beta chain was sequenced during a study of shared T cell receptors in the human thymus. Libraries were prepared by immunoSEQ multiplex PCR; TCRdb keeps only in-frame clonotypes and omits some of them. In the table there are approximately 730,000 clones, 80% to 90% of which are singletons. This same sample was also part of a study on human thymus T cells. As that study records: Corrective heart surgery yielded resections, and these provided the thymus tissue.

The TCR was taken from a girl less than two years old with a congenital heart defect. Material: thymocytes.

The CDR3 bases are TGCGCCAGCAGCCAAGATATGGGGATGGGGTCTGGGAGGGGTGAAGCTTTCTTT. Amino acids: CASSQDMGMGSGRGEAFF. V and J are TRBV4-1 and TRBJ1-1; tentatively, D is TRBD1 (5 bases). The CDR3 has 18 residues. Germline lookup yields CDR1 MGHRA and CDR2 YSYEKL. Trimming pared 0 bases from V and 7 bases from J, leaving 24 bases between.